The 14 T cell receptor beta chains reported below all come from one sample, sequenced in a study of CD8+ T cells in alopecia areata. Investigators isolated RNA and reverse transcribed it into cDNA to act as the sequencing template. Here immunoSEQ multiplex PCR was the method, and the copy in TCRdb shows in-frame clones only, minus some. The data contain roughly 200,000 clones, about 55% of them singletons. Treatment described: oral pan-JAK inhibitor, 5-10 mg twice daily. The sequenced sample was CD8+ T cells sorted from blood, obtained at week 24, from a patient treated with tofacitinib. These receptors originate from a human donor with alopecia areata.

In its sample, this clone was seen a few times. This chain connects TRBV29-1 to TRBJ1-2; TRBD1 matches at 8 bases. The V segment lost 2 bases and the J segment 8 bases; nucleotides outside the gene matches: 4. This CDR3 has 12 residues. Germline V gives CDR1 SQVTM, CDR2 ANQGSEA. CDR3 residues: CSVEKGQGGYTF. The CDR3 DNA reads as TGCAGCGTTGAAAAAGGACAGGGCGGCTACACCTTC.

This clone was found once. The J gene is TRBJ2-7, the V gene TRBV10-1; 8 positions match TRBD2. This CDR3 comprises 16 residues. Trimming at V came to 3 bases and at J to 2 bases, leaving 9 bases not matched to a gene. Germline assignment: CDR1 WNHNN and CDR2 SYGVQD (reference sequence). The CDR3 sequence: CASSDPPGLGTYEQYF. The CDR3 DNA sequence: TGCGCCAGCAGTGACCCCCCGGGACTAGGGACCTACGAGCAGTACTTC.

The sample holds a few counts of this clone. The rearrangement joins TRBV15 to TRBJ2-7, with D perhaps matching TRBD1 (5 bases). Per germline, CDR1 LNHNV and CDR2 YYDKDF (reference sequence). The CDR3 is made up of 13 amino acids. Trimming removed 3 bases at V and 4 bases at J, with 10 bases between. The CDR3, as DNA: TGTGCCACCAGCAGGGAGACAGATTACGAGCAGTACTTC. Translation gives CATSRETDYEQYF.

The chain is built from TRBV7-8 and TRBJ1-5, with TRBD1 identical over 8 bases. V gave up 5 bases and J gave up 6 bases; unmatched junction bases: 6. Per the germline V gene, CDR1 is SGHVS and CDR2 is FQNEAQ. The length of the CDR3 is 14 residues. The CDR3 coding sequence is TGTGCCAGCAGCGACGGACAGGGACCTCAGCCCCAGCATTTT. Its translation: CASSDGQGPQPQHF.

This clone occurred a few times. In DNA form, the CDR3 reads TGCGCCAGCAGCCGCAGCCCCCGAGGACAGGTGGGGAGAGGGCCCCAGCATTTT. Translated: CASSRSPRGQVGRGPQHF. The chain links TRBV4-1 to TRBJ1-5; 7 bases match TRBD1. The CDR3 extends over 18 amino acids. Looked up from germline, CDR1 is MGHRA and CDR2 is YSYEKL. The V gene end was trimmed by 4 bases and the J gene end by 9 bases; junction bases not matched to a gene: 21.

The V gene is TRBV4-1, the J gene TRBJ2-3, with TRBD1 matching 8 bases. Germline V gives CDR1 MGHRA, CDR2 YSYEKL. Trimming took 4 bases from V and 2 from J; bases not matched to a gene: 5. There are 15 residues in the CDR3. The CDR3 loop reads CASSLRTGLTDTQYF. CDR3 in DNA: TGCGCCAGCAGCCTACGGACAGGGCTCACAGATACGCAGTATTTT.

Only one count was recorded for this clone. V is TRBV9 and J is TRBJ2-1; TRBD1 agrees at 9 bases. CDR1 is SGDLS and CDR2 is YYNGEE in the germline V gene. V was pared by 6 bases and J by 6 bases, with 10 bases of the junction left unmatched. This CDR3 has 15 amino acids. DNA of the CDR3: TGTGCCAGCACGGAGGGACAGGGTAGCTCCAATGAGCAGTTCTTC. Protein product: CASTEGQGSSNEQFF.

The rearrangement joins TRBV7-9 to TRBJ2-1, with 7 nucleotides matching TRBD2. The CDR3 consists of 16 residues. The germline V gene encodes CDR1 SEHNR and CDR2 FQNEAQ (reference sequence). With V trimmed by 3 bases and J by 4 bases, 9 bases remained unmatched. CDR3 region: CASSFQAGTSYNEQFF. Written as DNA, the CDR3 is TGTGCCAGCAGCTTCCAAGCGGGGACGTCATACAATGAGCAGTTCTTC.

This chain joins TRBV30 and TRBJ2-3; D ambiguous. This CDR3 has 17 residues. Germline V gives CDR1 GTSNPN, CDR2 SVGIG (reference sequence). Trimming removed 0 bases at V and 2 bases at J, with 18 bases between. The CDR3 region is CAWSVLGGWTNTDTQYF. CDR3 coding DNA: TGTGCCTGGAGTGTACTGGGCGGCTGGACGAACACAGATACGCAGTATTTT.

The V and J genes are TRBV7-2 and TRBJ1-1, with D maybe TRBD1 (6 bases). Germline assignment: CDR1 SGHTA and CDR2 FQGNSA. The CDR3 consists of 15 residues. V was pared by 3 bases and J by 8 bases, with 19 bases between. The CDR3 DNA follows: TGTGCCAGCAGCTTGGACCCGACAGGACCAGAAGAAGCTTTCTTT. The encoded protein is CASSLDPTGPEEAFF.

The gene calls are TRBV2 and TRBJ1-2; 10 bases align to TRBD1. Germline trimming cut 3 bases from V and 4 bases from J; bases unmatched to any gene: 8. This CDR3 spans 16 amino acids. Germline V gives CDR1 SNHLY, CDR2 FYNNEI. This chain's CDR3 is CASSDLPGTGVYGYTF. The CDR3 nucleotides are TGTGCCAGCAGTGATCTTCCTGGGACAGGGGTCTATGGCTACACCTTC.

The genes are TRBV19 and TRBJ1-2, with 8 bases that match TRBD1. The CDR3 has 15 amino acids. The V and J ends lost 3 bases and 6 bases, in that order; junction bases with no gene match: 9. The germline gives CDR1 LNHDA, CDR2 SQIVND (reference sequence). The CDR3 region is CASSITSDRADGYTF. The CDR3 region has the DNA TGTGCCAGTAGTATTACCTCGGACAGGGCGGATGGCTACACCTTC.

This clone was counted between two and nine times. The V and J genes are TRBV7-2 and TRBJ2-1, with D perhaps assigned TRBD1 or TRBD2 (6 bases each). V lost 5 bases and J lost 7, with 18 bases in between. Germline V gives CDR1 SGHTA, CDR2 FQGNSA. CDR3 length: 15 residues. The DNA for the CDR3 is TGTGCCAGCAGCGCCGGGGGCCCGGGTTGGAATGAGCAGTTCTTC. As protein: CASSAGGPGWNEQFF.

CDR3 region: CASSLNRGPYEQYF. The CDR3 region has the DNA TGCGCCAGCAGCTTGAACAGGGGACCCTACGAGCAGTACTTC. The J gene is TRBJ2-7, the V gene TRBV5-1, with TRBD1 matching 7 bases. Looked up from germline, CDR1 is SGHRS and CDR2 is YFSETQ. The CDR3 contains 14 residues. With V trimmed by 1 base and J by 2 bases, 3 bases remained unmatched.